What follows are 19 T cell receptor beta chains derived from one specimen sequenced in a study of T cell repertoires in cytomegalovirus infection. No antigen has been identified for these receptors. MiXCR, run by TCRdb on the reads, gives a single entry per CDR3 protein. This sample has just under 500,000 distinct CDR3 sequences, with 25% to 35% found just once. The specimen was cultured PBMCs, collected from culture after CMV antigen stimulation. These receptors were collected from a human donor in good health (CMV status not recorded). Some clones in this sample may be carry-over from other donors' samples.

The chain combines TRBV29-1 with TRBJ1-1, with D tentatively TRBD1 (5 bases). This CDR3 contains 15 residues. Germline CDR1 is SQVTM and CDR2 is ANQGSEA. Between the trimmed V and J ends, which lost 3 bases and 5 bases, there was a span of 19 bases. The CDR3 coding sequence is TGCAGCGTTGACGGTAGGGGAGAGGCGGGGACTGAAGCTTTCTTT. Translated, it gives CSVDGRGEAGTEAFF.

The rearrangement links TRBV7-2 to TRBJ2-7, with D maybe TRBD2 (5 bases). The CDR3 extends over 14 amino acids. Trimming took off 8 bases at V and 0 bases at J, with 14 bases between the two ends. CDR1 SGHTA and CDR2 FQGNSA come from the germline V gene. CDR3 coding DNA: TGTACCAGCCGCCTCGGAGGAAGCTCCTACGAGCAGTACTTC. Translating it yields CTSRLGGSSYEQYF.

CDR3 region: CASSLYPNTEAFF. CDR3 DNA sequence: TGTGCCAGCAGCTTGTACCCGAACACTGAAGCTTTCTTT. The chain has TRBV5-6 and TRBJ1-1; D uncertain. The germline CDR1 and CDR2 sequences are SGHDT and YYEEEE. The CDR3 is 13 amino acids. V was shortened by 1 base and J by 1 base, with 5 bases between the two germline ends. Full variable domain (rest looked up from reference TRBV5-6 and TRBJ1-1): DAGVTQSPTHLIKTRGQQVTLRCSPKSGHDTVSWYQQALGQGPQFIFQYYEEEERQRGNFPDRFSGHQFPNYSSELNVNALLLGDSALYLCASSLYPNTEAFFGQGTRLTVV.

The DNA of the CDR3 is TGTGCCAGTAGTATTCCCGGGACCCAAGAGACCCAGTACTTC. Translation gives CASSIPGTQETQYF. The chain joins TRBV19 to TRBJ2-5; D is tentatively TRBD1 or TRBD2 (5 bases each). Deletions cut 3 bases from V and 1 base from J, with 9 bases between. Germline CDR1 reads LNHDA; CDR2 reads SQIVND (reference sequence). CDR3 length equals 14 residues.

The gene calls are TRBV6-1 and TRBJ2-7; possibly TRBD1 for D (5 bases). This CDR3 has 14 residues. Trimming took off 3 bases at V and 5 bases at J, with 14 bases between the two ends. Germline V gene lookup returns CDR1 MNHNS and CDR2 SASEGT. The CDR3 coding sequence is TGTGCCAGCAGTGAGGTCCAGGGTCGCGACGAGCAGTACGTC. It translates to CASSEVQGRDEQYV.

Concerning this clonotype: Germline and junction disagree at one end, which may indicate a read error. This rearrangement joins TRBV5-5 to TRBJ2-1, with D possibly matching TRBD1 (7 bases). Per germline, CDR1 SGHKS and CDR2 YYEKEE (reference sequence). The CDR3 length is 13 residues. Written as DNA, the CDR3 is TGTGCCAGCAGCCCGGGACAGTTCCCGGGGGACCTCTTC. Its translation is CASSPGQFPGDLF. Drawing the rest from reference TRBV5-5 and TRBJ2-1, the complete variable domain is DAGVTQSPTHLIKTRGQQVTLRCSPISGHKSVSWYQQVLGQGPQFIFQYYEKEERGRGNFPDRFSARQFPNYSSELNVNALLLGDSALYLCASSPGQFPGDLFGPGTRLTVL.

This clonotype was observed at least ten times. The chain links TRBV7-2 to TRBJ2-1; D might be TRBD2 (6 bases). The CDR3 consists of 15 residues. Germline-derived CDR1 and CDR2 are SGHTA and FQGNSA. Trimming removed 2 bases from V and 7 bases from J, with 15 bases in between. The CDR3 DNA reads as TGTGCCAGCAGCTTACCGGGAGTGCTACGTAATGAGCAGTTCTTC. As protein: CASSLPGVLRNEQFF. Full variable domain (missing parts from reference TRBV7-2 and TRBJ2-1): GAGVSQSPSNKVTEKGKDVELRCDPISGHTALYWYRQSLGQGLEFLIYFQGNSAPDKSGLPSDRFSAERTGGSVSTLTIQRTQQEDSAVYLCASSLPGVLRNEQFFGPGTRLTVL.

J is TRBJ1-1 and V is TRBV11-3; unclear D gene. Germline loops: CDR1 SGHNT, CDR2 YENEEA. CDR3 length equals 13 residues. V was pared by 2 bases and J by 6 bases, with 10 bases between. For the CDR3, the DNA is TGTGCCAGCAGCTTAAACCATCGGGCTGAAGCTTTCTTT. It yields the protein CASSLNHRAEAFF.

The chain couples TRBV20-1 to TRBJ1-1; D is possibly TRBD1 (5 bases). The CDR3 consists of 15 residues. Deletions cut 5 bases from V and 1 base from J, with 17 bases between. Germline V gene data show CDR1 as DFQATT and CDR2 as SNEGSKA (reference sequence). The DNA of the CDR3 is TGCAGTGCTCGACCTGGTGGGGGAGGGAACACTGAAGCTTTCTTT. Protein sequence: CSARPGGGGNTEAFF.

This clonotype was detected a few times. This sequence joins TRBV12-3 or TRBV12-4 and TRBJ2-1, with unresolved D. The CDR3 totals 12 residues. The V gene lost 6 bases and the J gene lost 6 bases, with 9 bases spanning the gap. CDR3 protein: CASSPGSNEQFF. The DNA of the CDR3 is TGTGCCAGCAGCCCTGGATCCAATGAGCAGTTCTTC.

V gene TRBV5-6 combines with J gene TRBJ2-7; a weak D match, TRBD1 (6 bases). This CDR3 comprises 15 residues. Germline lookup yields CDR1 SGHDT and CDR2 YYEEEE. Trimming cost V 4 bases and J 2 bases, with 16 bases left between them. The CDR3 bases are TGTGCCAGCAGCACAGACAGGCCCCGGCCCTACGAGCAGTACTTC. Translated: CASSTDRPRPYEQYF.

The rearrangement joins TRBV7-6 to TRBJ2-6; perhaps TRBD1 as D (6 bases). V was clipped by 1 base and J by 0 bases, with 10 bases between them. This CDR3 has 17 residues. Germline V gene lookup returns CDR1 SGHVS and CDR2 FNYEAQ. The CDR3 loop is CASSLGTVSSGANVLTF. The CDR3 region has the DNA TGTGCCAGCAGCTTAGGGACAGTAAGCTCTGGGGCCAACGTCCTGACTTTC.

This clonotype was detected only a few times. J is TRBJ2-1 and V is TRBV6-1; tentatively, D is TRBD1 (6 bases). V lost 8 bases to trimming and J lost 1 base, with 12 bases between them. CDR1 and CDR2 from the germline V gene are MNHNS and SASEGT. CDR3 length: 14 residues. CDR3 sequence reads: CASDRIRSYNEQFF. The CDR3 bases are TGTGCCAGCGACAGGATTAGGTCCTACAATGAGCAGTTCTTC.

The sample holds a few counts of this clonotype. CDR3 loop: CASSLNKGNTEAFF. As DNA, the CDR3 is TGTGCCAGCAGCTTGAACAAGGGGAACACTGAAGCTTTCTTT. The chain recombines TRBV7-2 with TRBJ1-1, with D unclear. Looked up from germline, CDR1 is SGHTA and CDR2 is FQGNSA. V was cut by 3 bases and J by 1 base, with 9 bases left in between. The CDR3 runs to 14 residues.

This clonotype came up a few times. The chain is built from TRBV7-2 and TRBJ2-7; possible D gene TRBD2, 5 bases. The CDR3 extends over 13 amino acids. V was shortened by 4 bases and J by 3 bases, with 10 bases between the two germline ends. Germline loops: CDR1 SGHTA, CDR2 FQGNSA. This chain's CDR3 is CASSSKGLYEQYV. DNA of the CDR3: TGTGCCAGCAGCTCCAAAGGACTCTACGAGCAGTACGTC.

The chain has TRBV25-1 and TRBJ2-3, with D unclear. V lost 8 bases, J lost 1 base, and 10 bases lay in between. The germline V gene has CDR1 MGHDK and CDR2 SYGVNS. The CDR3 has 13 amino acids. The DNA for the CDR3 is TGTGCCAGCGGGGAATTCCGCACAGATACGCAGTATTTT. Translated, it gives CASGEFRTDTQYF.

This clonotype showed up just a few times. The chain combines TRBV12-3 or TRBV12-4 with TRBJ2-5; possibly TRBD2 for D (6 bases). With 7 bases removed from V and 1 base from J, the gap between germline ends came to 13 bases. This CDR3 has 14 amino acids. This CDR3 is CASNLNGGQETQYF. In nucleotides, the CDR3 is TGTGCCAGCAACCTAAACGGGGGCCAAGAGACCCAGTACTTC.

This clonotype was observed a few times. The CDR3 spells CASSYIGSTYEQYF. As DNA, the CDR3 is TGTGCCAGCAGCTACATTGGCTCTACCTACGAGCAGTACTTC. This chain joins TRBV7-2 and TRBJ2-7; D is unresolved. Between the trimmed V and J ends, which lost 4 bases and 2 bases, there was a span of 12 bases. Germline assignment: CDR1 SGHTA and CDR2 FQGNSA. This CDR3 spans 14 amino acids.

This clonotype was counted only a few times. CDR3 loop: CASSPRRSVGDTQYF. CDR3 nucleotides: TGTGCCAGCAGTCCGCGTCGGTCCGTCGGGGATACGCAGTATTTT. The chain is built from TRBV28 and TRBJ2-3; no reliable D call. V shed 5 bases and J shed 6 bases, with 18 bases lying between them. The V gene's germline CDR1 is MDHEN and CDR2 SYDVKM. The CDR3 loop spans 15 amino acids.